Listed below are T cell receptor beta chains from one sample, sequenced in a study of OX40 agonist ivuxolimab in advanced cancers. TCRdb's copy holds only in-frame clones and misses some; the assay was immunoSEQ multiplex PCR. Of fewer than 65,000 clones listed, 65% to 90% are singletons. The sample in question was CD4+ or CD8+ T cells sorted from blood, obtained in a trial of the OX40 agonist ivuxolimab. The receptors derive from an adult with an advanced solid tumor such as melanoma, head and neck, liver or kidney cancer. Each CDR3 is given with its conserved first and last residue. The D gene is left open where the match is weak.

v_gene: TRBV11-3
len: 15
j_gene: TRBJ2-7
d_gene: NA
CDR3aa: CASSLDGSMGYEQYF

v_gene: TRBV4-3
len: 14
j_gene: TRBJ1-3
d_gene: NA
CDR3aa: CASSQVHSGNTIYF

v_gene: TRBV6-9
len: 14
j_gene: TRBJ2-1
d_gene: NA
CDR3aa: CASSGLANYNEQFF

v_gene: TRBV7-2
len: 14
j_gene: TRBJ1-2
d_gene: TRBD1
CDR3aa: CASSLGQGNYGYTF

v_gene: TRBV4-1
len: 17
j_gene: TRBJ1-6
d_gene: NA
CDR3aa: CASSQDRQGRNNSPLHF

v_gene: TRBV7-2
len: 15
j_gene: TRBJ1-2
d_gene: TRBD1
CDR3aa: CASSPQGARENGYTF

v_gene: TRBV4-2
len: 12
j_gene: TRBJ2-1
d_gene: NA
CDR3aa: CASSWTKVEQFF

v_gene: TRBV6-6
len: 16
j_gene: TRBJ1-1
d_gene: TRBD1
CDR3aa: CASSSAGQAGRAEAFF

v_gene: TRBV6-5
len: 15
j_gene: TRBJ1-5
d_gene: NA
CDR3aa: CASSPRKGVGQPQHF

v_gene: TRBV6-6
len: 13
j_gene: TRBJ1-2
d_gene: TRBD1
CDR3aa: CASSSDRVYGYTF

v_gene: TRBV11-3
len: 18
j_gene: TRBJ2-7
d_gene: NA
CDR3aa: CASSLDYGRGPSGYEQYF

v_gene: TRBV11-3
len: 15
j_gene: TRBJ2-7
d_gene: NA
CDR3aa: CASSLGGLSSYEQYF

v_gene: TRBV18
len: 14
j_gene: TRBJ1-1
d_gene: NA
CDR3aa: CASSPRGPNTEAFF

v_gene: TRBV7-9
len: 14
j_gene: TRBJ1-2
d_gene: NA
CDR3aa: CASSLNRVDYGYTF

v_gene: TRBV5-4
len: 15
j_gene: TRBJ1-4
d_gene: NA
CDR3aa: CASSWAGTTNEKLFF

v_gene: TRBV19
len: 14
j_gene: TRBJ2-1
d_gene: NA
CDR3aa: CASSIDGRYNEQFF

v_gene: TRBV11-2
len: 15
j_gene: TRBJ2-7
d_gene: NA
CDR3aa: CASSLAHGSTYEQYF

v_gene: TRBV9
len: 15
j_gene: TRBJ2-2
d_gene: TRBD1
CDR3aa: CASSVVGQGLGELFF

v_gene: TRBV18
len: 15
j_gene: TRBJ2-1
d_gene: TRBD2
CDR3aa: CASSSLTSGMNEQFF

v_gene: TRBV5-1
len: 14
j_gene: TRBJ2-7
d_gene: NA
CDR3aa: CASSLVQSSYEQYF

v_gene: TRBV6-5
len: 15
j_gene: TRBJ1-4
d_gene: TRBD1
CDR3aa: CASSYGPGGVEKLFF

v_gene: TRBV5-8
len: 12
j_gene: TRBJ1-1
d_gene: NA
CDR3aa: CASSLMNTEAFF

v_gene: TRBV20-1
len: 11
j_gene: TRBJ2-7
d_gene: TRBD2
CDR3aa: CSKTSAYEQYF

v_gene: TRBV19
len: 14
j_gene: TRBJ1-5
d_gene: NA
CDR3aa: CASRLGTRNQPQHF

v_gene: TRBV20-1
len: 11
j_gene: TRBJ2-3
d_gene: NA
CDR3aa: CSADPPLGTHF

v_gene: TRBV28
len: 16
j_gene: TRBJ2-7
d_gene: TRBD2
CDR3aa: CASSLGTSGRADEQYF

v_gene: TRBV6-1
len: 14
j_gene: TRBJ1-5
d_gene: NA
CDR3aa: CASSAREGLQPQHF

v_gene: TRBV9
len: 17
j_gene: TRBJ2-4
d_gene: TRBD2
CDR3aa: CASSARSGEPFKNIQYF

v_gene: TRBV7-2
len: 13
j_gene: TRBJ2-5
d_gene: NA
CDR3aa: CASSLAVQETQYF